This T cell receptor (beta chain) was recorded in a study of identical twins listed by TCRdb under 2016. Describing the broader study: The study deep-sequenced TCR alpha and beta repertoires from monozygotic twins, unrelated adults of various ages and cord blood to test whether fetal clonotypes persist. To rule out contamination, replicate twin experiments were performed at different times with different library preparation protocols.

All donors were healthy Caucasians. Three pairs of female monozygotic twins, all aged 18 to 29 years, were included in the twin cohort. Using Miltenyi CD45RO+ enrichment and human naive T-cell isolation kits, memory (CD45RO+) and naive T cells were isolated from PBMC. The library was made by 5' RACE. The listed sequencing device is Illumina HiSeq 2000. Template switching added a universal primer binding site, and the final cDNA carried a unique molecular identifier that allowed TCR cDNA molecules to be counted accurately. Specific primers in the conserved constant-segment region were used to synthesize first-strand cDNA for TCR alpha and beta chains. To control for contamination, every cDNA library was double barcoded, receiving both a SMART-Mk sample barcode and Illumina barcodes. Two successive PCR steps introduced TruSeq adapter sequences along with Illumina sample barcodes. The Illumina HiSeq platform was used with custom primers to sequence TCR alpha and beta cDNA libraries. Concerning the study's data processing: Raw reads were processed with MiGEC to extract unique molecular identifiers, and MiXCR was used to determine CDR3 positions. For each individual, recombination models were inferred using an EM algorithm with the repgenHMM and IGoR tools. The analysis of shared clonotypes was done with the tcR package in R, with sharing normalized by the product of cloneset sizes. Out-of-frame nonproductive sequences were analyzed to study raw recombination free of thymic and clonal selection effects. TCRdb itself trimmed the public reads at Q25 with fastp, ran MiXCR and retained productive beta chains. Records with the same CDR3 protein are collapsed into one entry carrying the most frequent genes and DNA. In this record, the V and J calls reflect TCRdb's handling and not the investigators' own analysis. The sample table lists under 20,000 distinct CDR3 sequences, 69% of them with a count of one. Approximately 6% of the sample comes from the top ten.

A word on this clonotype: What antigen it recognizes has not been identified. Nothing much larger sits one base from this clone, and base qualities are not available.

From a lookup of the germline V gene (reference sequence), CDR1 and CDR2 are LNHNV and YYDKDF. The CDR3 covers 13 residues, taking in both the cysteine and the phenylalanine. Only the CDR3 portion is preserved as DNA: 39 bases, with reading frame beginning at the first base. At the junction V is shortened by 0 bases and J by 7 bases, with 10 bases in between. Paper-wide results and their limitations: In monozygotic twins, out-of-frame TCR alpha sharing was systematically underestimated by recombination models, although the models agreed with sharing between unrelated individuals. Compared with coincidental sharing between unrelated individuals, out-of-frame TCR alpha sequences shared between twins had an excess of sequences with low generation probability. In beta out-of-frame sequences, excess twin sharing was weaker, because having fewer shared sequences lowered the signal-to-noise ratio. Zero-insertion analyses could be partly confounded by invariant T cells such as MAIT and iNKT, though diverse VJ usage argued against such confounding for most clonotypes. Conclusions relied on cross-sectional statistical analysis, since the same donors could not be followed over many years. Fewer insertions were carried by abundant cord blood beta clonotypes; a weaker similar trend was observed in young adult naive repertoires, while no such trend was observed in memory repertoires.

This receptor was taken from a young woman in good health. This table probably holds off-target reads from a library built for another chain. The source material was memory (CD45RO+) T cells sorted from blood. The cell subset or site label here, explained by the study, means: CD45RO+ enriched T cells. The sequence joins TRBV15 to TRBJ2-7; the best D guess is TRBD2, with 6 bases matching. At the DNA level, the sequence is TGTGCCACCAGCAGAGATAAAGGGAGGGAGCAGTACTTC. Translated, this is CATSRDKGREQYF.